The source of this T cell receptor (beta chain) is a study of T cells in Graves' hyperthyroidism and ophthalmopathy. CDR1 and CDR2 from the germline V gene are MNHEY and SVGEGT. V dropped 2 bases and J dropped 0 bases, with 8 bases sitting between them. The CDR3 spans 15 residues. Researchers took RNA transcripts and amplified the TCR beta CDR3 regions from them. The HTBI primer set was used in a first-round RT-PCR of the TCR CDR3. From the multiplex PCR reads, TCRdb called clonotypes with MiXCR, one entry per CDR3 protein. The sample comprises some 350,000 distinct CDR3 sequences, approximately 19% of which are singletons, and around 4% rests with the top ten.

The chain links TRBV6-2 or TRBV6-3 to TRBJ1-3; D ambiguous. Sequencing was carried out using blood. The origin of this receptor is a woman under 30 with Graves' hyperthyroidism. DNA of the CDR3: TGTGCCAGCAGTTACGGCGGTCGCTCTGGAAACACCATATATTTT. Translation gives CASSYGGRSGNTIYF.